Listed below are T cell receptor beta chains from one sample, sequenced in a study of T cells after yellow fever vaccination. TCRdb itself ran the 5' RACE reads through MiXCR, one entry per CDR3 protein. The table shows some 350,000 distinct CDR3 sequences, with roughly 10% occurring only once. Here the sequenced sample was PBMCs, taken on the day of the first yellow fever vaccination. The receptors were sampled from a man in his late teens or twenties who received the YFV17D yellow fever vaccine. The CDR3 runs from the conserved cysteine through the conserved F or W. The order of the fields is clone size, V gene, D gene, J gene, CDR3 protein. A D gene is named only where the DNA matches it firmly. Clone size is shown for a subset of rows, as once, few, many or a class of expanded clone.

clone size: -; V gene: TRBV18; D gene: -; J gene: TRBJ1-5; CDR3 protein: CARPQCNQPQHF
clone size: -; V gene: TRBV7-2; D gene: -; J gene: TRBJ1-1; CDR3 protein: CASSLYRAANTEAFF
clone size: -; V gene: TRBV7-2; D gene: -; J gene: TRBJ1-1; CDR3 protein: CASSNDPGNTEAFF
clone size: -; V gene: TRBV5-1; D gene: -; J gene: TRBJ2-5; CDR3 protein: CASSHLAGQETQYF
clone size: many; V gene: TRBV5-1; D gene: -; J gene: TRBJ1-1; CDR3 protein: CASSLNGDWTEAFF
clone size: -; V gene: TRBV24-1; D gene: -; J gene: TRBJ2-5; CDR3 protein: CATSDGGYQETQYF
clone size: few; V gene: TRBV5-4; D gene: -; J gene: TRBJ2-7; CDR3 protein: CASSLSGPLDEQYF
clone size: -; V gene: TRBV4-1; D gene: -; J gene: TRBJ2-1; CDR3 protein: CASSPFGASDNEQFF
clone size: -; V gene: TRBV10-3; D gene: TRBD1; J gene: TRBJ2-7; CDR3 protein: CAIWDRGNEQYF
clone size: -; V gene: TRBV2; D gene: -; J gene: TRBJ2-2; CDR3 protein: CASSYLSEGSGELFF
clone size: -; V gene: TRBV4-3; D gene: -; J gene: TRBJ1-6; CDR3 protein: CASSQEARGNNSPLHF
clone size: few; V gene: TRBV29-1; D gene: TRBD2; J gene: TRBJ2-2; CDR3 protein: CSATRGVTGELFF
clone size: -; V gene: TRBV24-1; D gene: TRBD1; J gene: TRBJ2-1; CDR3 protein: CATSDPRDRGYNEQFF